These 5 T cell receptor beta chains were all obtained from the same sample, sequenced in a study of brain T cells in children with intractable seizures. Clones were read by immunoSEQ multiplex PCR, and TCRdb kept only the in-frame ones, dropping some. Among hundreds of thousands of clones listed, 85% to 95% were seen once. Stated time point: blood from clinic visit 5 months post-surgery; TSC patient then seizure free. Sequencing used peripheral blood, obtained less than 6 months after surgery. Receptors were obtained from a boy in the first two years of life with tuberous sclerosis and intractable seizures.

This sequence joins TRBV11-3 and TRBJ2-5; 7 bases align to TRBD2. The CDR3 has 15 amino acids. Germline assignment: CDR1 SGHNT and CDR2 YENEEA. J gave up 2 bases and V 0 bases, and 3 bases lay outside the gene matches. The chain's CDR3 is CASSLERDYQETQYF. The CDR3 region has the DNA TGTGCCAGCAGCTTAGAAAGGGACTATCAAGAGACCCAGTACTTC.

The rearrangement uses TRBV19 and TRBJ1-5; D is undetermined. V gave up 1 base and J gave up 1 base, with 5 bases separating them. The CDR3 is made up of 14 amino acids. Germline CDR1 is LNHDA and CDR2 is SQIVND (reference sequence). This CDR3 is CASSIADSNQPQHF. CDR3 nucleotide sequence: TGTGCCAGTAGTATAGCTGACAGCAATCAGCCCCAGCATTTT.

This sequence joins TRBV5-6 and TRBJ2-5; 8 bases line up with TRBD2. V lost 1 base and J lost 1; bases outside the gene matches: 6. The CDR3 runs 16 residues. Germline V lookup: CDR1 SGHDT, CDR2 YYEEEE. CDR3 loop: CASSLMNGGAQETQYF. The DNA for the CDR3 is TGTGCCAGCAGCTTGATGAACGGGGGGGCCCAAGAGACCCAGTACTTC.

The chain combines TRBV6-6 with TRBJ2-2; D is unclear. Germline CDR1 is MNHNY and CDR2 is SVGAGI (reference sequence). V was clipped by 10 bases and J by 7 bases, with 10 bases between them. The CDR3 runs to 11 residues. This CDR3 is CATEERGELFF. In nucleotides, the CDR3 is TGTGCCACCGAAGAGCGCGGGGAGCTGTTTTTT.

The rearrangement uses TRBV29-1 and TRBJ2-5; maybe TRBD1 (5 bases). Germline lookup yields CDR1 SQVTM and CDR2 ANQGSEA. This CDR3 region has 14 residues. V lost 3 bases and J lost 4, with 15 bases in between. The CDR3 coding sequence is TGCAGCGTTGATAGTTATGGGCAGGGAGAGACCCAGTACTTC. It specifies CSVDSYGQGETQYF.